The clone carrying this T cell receptor (beta chain) was observed at least ten times. Its antigen is unknown. The CDR3 runs to 11 residues. V was pared by 7 bases and J by 10 bases, with 16 bases between. Germline V lookup: CDR1 DFQATT, CDR2 SNEGSKA (reference sequence). The entry originates in a study of response to subunit inactivated influenza vaccine. TCRdb re-called the RT-PCR reads through MiXCR, storing one row per CDR3 protein. This table holds roughly 760,000 distinct CDR3 sequences, 21% found once. Regarding the study as a whole: Few new T cells, the authors suggested, are recruited by each seasonal influenza vaccination.

The clonotype originates from a man aged 50 or older who received an inactivated influenza vaccine. The source material was PBMCs from blood, sampled less than 6 days after vaccination. The chain links TRBV20-1 to TRBJ1-2; D is unresolved. CDR3 DNA sequence: TGCAGTGTTCTCCGACGGAGTATCTACACCTTC. Translated: CSVLRRSIYTF.